This T cell receptor beta chain was profiled in a study of blood T cells in healthy people across ages. Overall study findings and caveats: With unsorted PBMCs, a conclusive comparison of naive versus antigen-experienced cells was not possible. Shifts in expanded clonotypes may have been confounded by donor CMV status, which was unknown. As naive T cell percentage varied, TCR beta diversity correlated strongly with it.

About this clonotype itself: Its antigen is unknown.

A second PCR, run for about 6 to 11 cycles, used a sample-barcoded 5' primer plus a J-beta primer mix. MiXCR was run by TCRdb on the 5' RACE reads, yielding one entry per CDR3 protein. The sample holds about 970,000 distinct CDR3 sequences, 51% seen once. Material for sequencing was blood. The sequence was collected from an older woman in good health.

The CDR3 nucleotides are TGTGCCATCAGGCCCGGGGGACAGGGGGATTACGAGCAGTACTTC. Amino acids: CAIRPGGQGDYEQYF. V is TRBV10-3 and J is TRBJ2-7; 11 bases are a match to TRBD1. Trimming removed 6 bases from V and 4 bases from J; junction bases left unmatched: 8. CDR1 is ENHRY, CDR2 SYGVKD, per germline. This CDR3 comprises 15 residues.